The 5 T cell receptor beta chains reported below all come from one sample, sequenced in a study of T cell responses to AZD1222 COVID-19 vaccine. Libraries were prepared by immunoSEQ multiplex PCR; TCRdb keeps only in-frame clonotypes and omits some of them. The table shows over 90,000 clones, with 90% occurring only once. The specimen was peripheral blood, collected on day 0 of AZD1222 vaccination. These receptors all come from an adult in good health.

The chain combines TRBV6-5 with TRBJ1-5; tentatively, D is TRBD1 (6 bases). Germline-derived CDR1 and CDR2 are MNHEY and SVGAGI. V lost 6 bases to trimming and J lost 2 bases, with 14 bases between them. The CDR3 totals 15 residues. CDR3 sequence reads: CASRLDRNRNQPQHF. CDR3 DNA: TGTGCCAGCAGACTAGACAGGAACCGCAATCAGCCCCAGCATTTT.

For the CDR3, the DNA is TGTGCCAGCAGCTTAGCGCGCGGACTAGCGGGACCAGAGAACGAGCAGTACTTC. Translating it yields CASSLARGLAGPENEQYF. The chain recombines TRBV7-9 with TRBJ2-7; 12 bases match TRBD2. CDR1 SEHNR and CDR2 FQNEAQ come from the germline V gene (reference sequence). V was pared by 0 bases and J by 5 bases, with 11 bases of the junction left unmatched. The CDR3 is made up of 18 amino acids.

The chain combines TRBV6-5 with TRBJ1-4; 8 bases agree with TRBD1. The V segment lost 8 bases and the J segment 5 bases; nucleotides outside the gene matches: 7. Germline loops: CDR1 MNHEY, CDR2 SVGAGI. The CDR3 consists of 14 residues. The CDR3 DNA reads as TGTGCCAGCGGAGACAGGGGACTCAATGAAAAACTGTTTTTT. Its translation is CASGDRGLNEKLFF.

V gene TRBV15 combines with J gene TRBJ2-3; TRBD2 matches 8 bases. Trimming took 10 bases from V and 2 from J; bases not matched to a gene: 5. Germline CDR1 is LNHNV and CDR2 is YYDKDF (reference sequence). The CDR3 has 13 residues. The CDR3 loop reads CAIGGVNTDTQYF. Written as DNA, the CDR3 is TGTGCCATCGGGGGGGTAAACACAGATACGCAGTATTTT.

The chain has TRBV3-1 (or the pseudogene TRBV3-2) and TRBJ1-5; 9 bases are shared with TRBD1. Germline V gene sequence: CDR1 LGHDT, CDR2 YNNKEL (reference sequence). The CDR3 is 15 residues long. V trimming: 5 bases; J trimming: 7 bases; junction bases outside the gene matches: 9. The CDR3 spells CASSGTGQGSQPQHF. The CDR3 DNA is TGTGCCAGCAGCGGGACGGGACAGGGTTCCCAGCCCCAGCATTTT.